This passage covers 29 T cell receptor beta chains from one sample sequenced in a study of cytomegalovirus exposure and HLA in healthy donors. PCR involved 60 Vbeta and 13 Jbeta primers. Data came from immunoSEQ multiplex PCR; TCRdb stores just in-frame clones and leaves some out. The sample lists about 92,000 clones; approximately 84% were seen once. Material: PBMCs. The receptors were sampled from a young woman in good health and CMV-seropositive.

The sample holds one count of this clone. V gene TRBV27 combines with J gene TRBJ1-4; unclear D gene. Trimming stripped 8 bases from V and 5 bases from J, with 15 bases between. This CDR3 contains 14 residues. The germline gives CDR1 MNHEY, CDR2 SMNVEV (reference sequence). The CDR3 sequence: CASRPQAQNEKLFF. Here the CDR3 DNA reads TGTGCCAGCCGCCCGCAGGCCCAAAATGAAAAACTGTTTTTT.

This chain links TRBV9 with TRBJ2-1; 9 bases align to TRBD2. Unmatched junction bases numbered 3, after V lost 0 bases and J lost 5 bases. Germline CDR1 is SGDLS and CDR2 is YYNGEE. The CDR3 has 15 amino acids. CDR3 region: CASSVASGINNEQFF. The CDR3 bases are TGTGCCAGCAGCGTAGCTAGCGGGATTAACAATGAGCAGTTCTTC.

The V call is TRBV19, the J call TRBJ1-4; possible D gene TRBD1, 5 bases. Trimming took off 6 bases at V and 4 bases at J, with 15 bases between the two ends. Germline assignment: CDR1 LNHDA and CDR2 SQIVND (reference sequence). The CDR3 loop spans 15 amino acids. The CDR3 nucleotides read TGTGCCAGTAGCCGTAGTCAGGGACTTAATGAAAAACTGTTTTTT. It codes for CASSRSQGLNEKLFF. Based on the CDR3 plus reference TRBV19 and TRBJ1-4, the full variable domain is DGGITQSPKYLFRKEGQNVTLSCEQNLNHDAMYWYRQDPGQGLRLIYYSQIVNDFQKGDIAEGYSVSREKKESFPLTVTSAQKNPTAFYLCASSRSQGLNEKLFFGSGTQLSVL.

V and J are TRBV5-6 and TRBJ2-7, with TRBD1 identical over 10 bases. Germline V lookup: CDR1 SGHDT, CDR2 YYEEEE. The V gene end was trimmed by 0 bases and the J gene end by 4 bases; junction bases not matched to a gene: 7. The CDR3 covers 16 residues. The CDR3: CASSLGGQGLVYEQYF. For the CDR3, the DNA is TGTGCCAGCAGCTTGGGGGGACAGGGGTTAGTATACGAGCAGTACTTC.

DNA of the CDR3: TGTGCCAGCAACCCATCAGGGGCTAAACTGTACAATGAGCAGTTCTTC. Amino acids: CASNPSGAKLYNEQFF. This chain links TRBV7-9 with TRBJ2-1; the D gene is possibly TRBD1 (6 bases). V lost 7 bases and J lost 4, with 20 bases in between. CDR1 and CDR2 (germline): SEHNR, FQNEAQ (reference sequence). This CDR3 is built from 16 residues.

This clone occurred once. The V call is TRBV6-1, the J call TRBJ2-7; TRBD1 matches 8 bases. CDR3 length: 16 amino acids. CDR1 and CDR2 (germline): MNHNS, SASEGT. V shed 2 bases, J shed 5 bases, and the junction held 11 bases outside the gene matches. CDR3 nucleotides: TGTGCCAGCAGTGAATCACTGACAGGGGCTAGGAACGAGCAGTACTTC. Translated, it gives CASSESLTGARNEQYF.

V usage is TRBV9 and J usage is TRBJ1-4; 10 nucleotides line up with TRBD1. The CDR3 spans 14 residues. The V gene's germline CDR1 is SGDLS and CDR2 YYNGEE. Trimming took 0 bases from V and 11 from J; bases not matched to a gene: 4. DNA of the CDR3: TGTGCCAGCAGCGTAGGACAGGGGGCGAATAAACTGTTTTTT. Protein sequence: CASSVGQGANKLFF.

The gene calls are TRBV7-9 and TRBJ1-2, with 7 bases lining up with TRBD1. J was trimmed by 4 bases and V by 3 bases; bases with no gene match: 8. This CDR3 is built from 15 residues. The V gene's germline CDR1 is SEHNR and CDR2 FQNEAQ (reference sequence). The CDR3 protein is CASSFDRASSYGYTF. Here the CDR3 DNA reads TGTGCCAGCAGCTTCGACAGGGCCTCTAGCTATGGCTACACCTTC.

The rearrangement links TRBV28 to TRBJ1-5; D unresolved. V was pared by 2 bases and J by 0 bases, with 8 bases between. Germline V gene data show CDR1 as MDHEN and CDR2 as SYDVKM. The CDR3 runs to 15 residues. CDR3: CASSLAGSSNQPQHF. For the CDR3, the DNA is TGTGCCAGCAGTTTAGCGGGGAGTAGCAATCAGCCCCAGCATTTT. The variable domain in full, completed from reference TRBV28 and TRBJ1-5, reads DVKVTQSSRYLVKRTGEKVFLECVQDMDHENMFWYRQDPGLGLRLIYFSYDVKMKEKGDIPEGYSVSREKKERFSLILESASTNQTSMYLCASSLAGSSNQPQHFGDGTRLSIL.

CDR3 amino acids: CASSKTDRLNEKLFF. The DNA of the CDR3 is TGTGCCAGCAGCAAGACGGACAGACTGAATGAAAAACTGTTTTTT. This chain joins TRBV7-9 and TRBJ1-4, with D possibly being TRBD1 (6 bases). The CDR3 runs 15 residues. Germline lookup yields CDR1 SEHNR and CDR2 FQNEAQ (reference sequence). The germline V and J ends were trimmed by 5 bases and 5 bases, with 15 bases remaining between them.

The rearrangement links TRBV28 to TRBJ1-5; D is uncertain. Germline CDR1 MDHEN, CDR2 SYDVKM. The V end was cut by 8 bases, the J end by 7 bases, with 6 bases between. There are 10 residues in the CDR3. The DNA of the CDR3 is TGTGCCAGCGCCGGGCAGCCCCAGCATTTT. Its protein is CASAGQPQHF.

The chain recombines TRBV5-1 with TRBJ1-1, with D possibly TRBD1 on 6 matching bases. There are 13 residues in the CDR3. Germline-derived CDR1 and CDR2 are SGHRS and YFSETQ. V was shortened by 4 bases and J by 5 bases, with 12 bases between the two germline ends. The CDR3 nucleotides are TGCGCCAGCAGCCAACAACAGGGAACTGAAGCTTTCTTT. Translating gives CASSQQQGTEAFF. The full variable domain, completed using reference TRBV5-1 and TRBJ1-1, is KAGVTQTPRYLIKTRGQQVTLSCSPISGHRSVSWYQQTPGQGLQFLFEYFSETQRNKGNFPGRFSGRQFSNSRSEMNVSTLELGDSALYLCASSQQQGTEAFFGQGTRLTVV.

The chain uses TRBV7-9 and TRBJ2-5, with D perhaps matching TRBD2 (6 bases). Germline CDR1 and CDR2: SEHNR and FQNEAQ (reference sequence). Trimming took off 5 bases at V and 7 bases at J, with 20 bases between the two ends. This CDR3 has 15 amino acids. The CDR3 nucleotides read TGTGCCAGCAGCAGCCCGACTAGACACCTTGGGACCCAGTACTTC. It yields the protein CASSSPTRHLGTQYF.

V is TRBV2 and J is TRBJ1-2; D perhaps matches TRBD1 (5 bases). V was cut by 0 bases and J by 7 bases, with 9 bases left in between. Per the germline V gene, CDR1 is SNHLY and CDR2 is FYNNEI. This CDR3 is built from 13 residues. CDR3 protein: CASSEAGGSGYTF. DNA for the CDR3: TGTGCCAGCAGTGAAGCGGGGGGGAGTGGCTACACCTTC. The whole variable domain, remainder taken from reference TRBV2 and TRBJ1-2, is EPEVTQTPSHQVTQMGQEVILRCVPISNHLYFYWYRQILGQKVEFLVSFYNNEISEKSEIFDDQFSVERPDGSNFTLKIRSTKLEDSAMYFCASSEAGGSGYTFGSGTRLTVV.

This clone has just one count. This chain uses TRBV6-1 with TRBJ1-2; tentatively, D is TRBD1 (6 bases). Trimming cost V 2 bases and J 1 base, with 17 bases left between them. This CDR3 comprises 17 residues. Germline V gene data show CDR1 as MNHNS and CDR2 as SASEGT. The CDR3 sequence: CASSELTGIPDNYGYTF. Written as DNA, the CDR3 is TGTGCCAGCAGTGAACTTACAGGGATCCCTGATAACTATGGCTACACCTTC.

The chain links TRBV29-1 to TRBJ2-3; D is ambiguous. Deletions cut 4 bases from V and 1 base from J, with 12 bases between. Germline-derived CDR1 and CDR2 are SQVTM and ANQGSEA. This CDR3 spans 14 amino acids. The CDR3 sequence is CSVVPVLGTDTQYF. CDR3 coding DNA: TGCAGCGTTGTCCCCGTCCTAGGCACAGATACGCAGTATTTT.

This chain's CDR3 is CASSIQGAPNTEAFF. CDR3 nucleotides: TGCGCCAGCAGCATACAGGGTGCGCCTAACACTGAAGCTTTCTTT. The chain has TRBV5-1 and TRBJ1-1; maybe TRBD1 (6 bases). CDR1 and CDR2 (germline): SGHRS, YFSETQ. The CDR3 spans 15 residues. The V end was cut by 4 bases, the J end by 2 bases, with 15 bases between.

This CDR3 is CASSSRQGLAGGPNEQFF. The CDR3 DNA reads TGTGCCAGCAGCTCACGACAGGGACTAGCGGGAGGACCCAATGAGCAGTTCTTC. The chain recombines TRBV9 with TRBJ2-1; TRBD2 agrees at 15 bases. V was clipped by 4 bases and J by 6 bases; unmatched bases: 11. Germline assignment: CDR1 SGDLS and CDR2 YYNGEE. The CDR3 is 18 residues long.

This chain links TRBV19 with TRBJ1-1, with D possibly being TRBD1 (6 bases). The CDR3 consists of 13 residues. V was trimmed by 8 bases and J by 3 bases, leaving 13 bases between them. CDR1 LNHDA and CDR2 SQIVND come from the germline V gene (reference sequence). The DNA of the CDR3 is TGTGCCAGTGCAAAAACAGGGTACACTGAAGCTTTCTTT. As protein: CASAKTGYTEAFF.

V gene TRBV6-1 combines with J gene TRBJ2-2, with 8 bases lining up with TRBD2. With 8 bases clipped from V and 6 bases from J, the junction kept 8 bases outside the gene matches. Looked up from germline, CDR1 is MNHNS and CDR2 is SASEGT. The CDR3 totals 14 residues. The CDR3 loop is CASQSGSVAGELFF. The DNA of the CDR3 is TGTGCCAGCCAAAGCGGGAGTGTCGCCGGGGAGCTGTTTTTT.

This clone occurred once. The V call is TRBV27, the J call TRBJ2-7, with 9 bases aligning to TRBD2. The CDR3 consists of 15 residues. CDR1 and CDR2 (germline): MNHEY, SMNVEV (reference sequence). V trimming: 6 bases; J trimming: 3 bases; junction bases outside the gene matches: 9. The CDR3 is CASSPQREADYEQYF. The CDR3 DNA sequence: TGTGCCAGCAGCCCCCAGCGGGAGGCCGACTACGAGCAGTACTTC.

To note about this clone: Other nucleotide sequences in the sample specify the same CDR3. The J gene is TRBJ2-3, the V gene TRBV9; D ambiguous. The germline CDR1 and CDR2 sequences are SGDLS and YYNGEE. This CDR3 has 15 residues. V dropped 0 bases and J dropped 3 bases, with 11 bases sitting between them. The DNA for the CDR3 is TGTGCCAGCAGCGTAGCCCCCTCTTCGACAGATACGCAGTATTTT. This encodes CASSVAPSSTDTQYF. Looking up the rest from reference TRBV9 and TRBJ2-3 gives the full variable domain: DSGVTQTPKHLITATGQRVTLRCSPRSGDLSVYWYQQSLDQGLQFLIQYYNGEERAKGNILERFSAQQFPDLHSELNLSSLELGDSALYFCASSVAPSSTDTQYFGPGTRLTVL.

V and J are TRBV5-5 and TRBJ2-7, with 7 bases aligning to TRBD1. Trimming cost V 4 bases and J 2 bases; bases outside gene matches: 9. This CDR3 region has 15 residues. Germline lookup yields CDR1 SGHKS and CDR2 YYEKEE (reference sequence). DNA for the CDR3: TGTGCCAGCAGCCATTCGGACAGGTCGCCCTACGAGCAGTACTTC. Residues: CASSHSDRSPYEQYF.

The chain combines TRBV12-2 with TRBJ1-1. TRBV12-2 constitutes a pseudogene. The CDR3 is 17 residues long. CDR3 nucleotides: TGTGCAAGTCGCTTACCCGCGGGGGGACGGATGAACACTGAAGCTTTCTTT. Protein sequence: CASRLPAGGRMNTEAFF.

The rearrangement joins TRBV6-1 to TRBJ1-5; a possible D gene is TRBD1 (6 bases). Germline-derived CDR1 and CDR2 are MNHNS and SASEGT. Deletions cut 8 bases from V and 2 bases from J, with 10 bases between. The CDR3 length is 13 residues. The CDR3 here is CASGGSGNQPQHF. The DNA of the CDR3 is TGTGCCAGCGGGGGCTCTGGCAATCAGCCCCAGCATTTT.

The chain has TRBV4-1 and TRBJ1-6; D gene unclear. Germline lookup yields CDR1 MGHRA and CDR2 YSYEKL. The CDR3 sequence is 16 residues long. Trimming pared 1 base from V and 0 bases from J, leaving 7 bases between. The CDR3 DNA reads as TGCGCCAGCAGCCAAGGAGGAAGCTCCTATAATTCACCCCTCCACTTT. Residues: CASSQGGSSYNSPLHF.

V gene TRBV11-2 combines with J gene TRBJ1-5; D possibly corresponds to TRBD1 (6 bases). The CDR3 is 14 residues long. The germline V and J ends were trimmed by 5 bases and 5 bases, with 13 bases remaining between them. The germline gives CDR1 SGHAT, CDR2 FQNNGV. As DNA, the CDR3 is TGTGCCAGCAGCCCGACAGGCTTAGATCAGCCCCAGCATTTT. Translating it yields CASSPTGLDQPQHF.

This clone was seen at least ten times. V is TRBV6-1 and J is TRBJ2-3; TRBD2 matches at 11 bases. The J segment lost 5 bases and the V segment lost 4 bases, leaving 5 bases of the junction unmatched. CDR1 is MNHNS, CDR2 SASEGT, per germline. The CDR3 is made up of 15 amino acids. This chain's CDR3 is CASSALAGEGDTQYF. CDR3 coding DNA: TGTGCCAGCAGTGCACTAGCGGGAGAGGGAGATACGCAGTATTTT.

This clone has a handful of counts. The J gene is TRBJ1-1, the V gene TRBV6-1; 7 bases match TRBD1. Germline loops: CDR1 MNHNS, CDR2 SASEGT. The J segment lost 0 bases and the V segment lost 5 bases, leaving 6 bases of the junction unmatched. CDR3 length: 15 residues. CDR3 nucleotide sequence: TGTGCCAGCAGTTCCGGGACAGCTATGAACACTGAAGCTTTCTTT. Its translation: CASSSGTAMNTEAFF.